One and the same sample provided the 25 T cell receptor beta chains below, sequenced in a study of radiotherapy plus CTLA-4 blockade in lung cancer. Clones were read by immunoSEQ multiplex PCR, and TCRdb kept only the in-frame ones, dropping some. Counted here are roughly 44,000 clones, around nine tenths occurring once; the ten biggest clones make up 7.8%. Sample: peripheral blood, taken from a patient treated with radiotherapy plus ipilimumab. Source of these receptors: a human donor with non-small cell lung cancer whose response to radiotherapy plus ipilimumab could not be evaluated.

CDR3 region: CASSEGGSDTQYF. For the CDR3, the DNA is TGCGCCAGCAGTGAAGGGGGTTCAGATACGCAGTATTTT. The genes are TRBV10-1 and TRBJ2-3; perhaps TRBD1 as D (6 bases). V dropped 3 bases and J dropped 4 bases, with 8 bases sitting between them. CDR3 length equals 13 residues. Per germline, CDR1 WNHNN and CDR2 SYGVQD (reference sequence).

The J gene is TRBJ1-5, the V gene TRBV28; D gene unclear. Germline CDR1 MDHEN, CDR2 SYDVKM. Between the trimmed V and J ends, which lost 6 bases and 9 bases, there was a span of 21 bases. The CDR3 loop spans 15 amino acids. The CDR3 DNA is TGTGCCAGCAGCCCTCCCCGGCAAGGGAGCCGGCCCCAGCATTTT. Translated, it gives CASSPPRQGSRPQHF.

The chain combines TRBV7-9 with TRBJ1-1; tentative D call: TRBD1 (6 bases). Trimming stripped 5 bases from V and 4 bases from J, with 11 bases between. Germline loops: CDR1 SEHNR, CDR2 FQNEAQ (reference sequence). The CDR3 runs 13 residues. The DNA of the CDR3 is TGTGCCAGCAGCCGAGGGGGGGGCACTGAAGCTTTCTTT. Amino acids: CASSRGGGTEAFF.

This chain joins TRBV6-1 and TRBJ1-1; D unclear. Germline CDR1 reads MNHNS; CDR2 reads SASEGT. There are 13 residues in the CDR3. V was cut by 2 bases and J by 0 bases, with 4 bases left in between. The CDR3 reads CASSERVNTEAFF. The CDR3, as DNA: TGTGCCAGCAGTGAACGTGTGAACACTGAAGCTTTCTTT.

This clone was detected once. This chain joins TRBV25-1 and TRBJ2-7; the D gene is possibly TRBD1 (6 bases). Germline CDR1 MGHDK, CDR2 SYGVNS. The CDR3 extends over 15 amino acids. Trimming took 4 bases from V and 6 from J, leaving 19 bases between them. CDR3 loop: CASSASRGYRAEQYF. CDR3 coding DNA: TGTGCCAGCAGTGCCTCGAGGGGGTATCGGGCCGAGCAGTACTTC.

V is TRBV6-6 and J is TRBJ2-7; 7 nucleotides agree with TRBD1. Trimming cost V 2 bases and J 12 bases; bases outside gene matches: 7. The CDR3 runs 12 residues. From germline, CDR1 is MNHNY and CDR2 SVGAGI (reference sequence). CDR3 bases: TGTGCCAGCAGTTACCGGGACAGAGCCTTGTACTTC. The encoded protein is CASSYRDRALYF.

CDR3 region: CASSYCPGISYNSPLHF. The CDR3 bases are TGTGCCAGCAGTTACTGTCCGGGGATCTCCTATAATTCACCCCTCCACTTT. This chain joins TRBV6-7 and TRBJ1-6; D not resolved. TRBV6-7 is identified as an open reading frame with a role that is uncertain. There are 17 residues in the CDR3. With 1 base removed from V and 0 bases from J, the gap between germline ends came to 10 bases.

The chain carries TRBV7-2 and TRBJ1-2; TRBD1 matches at 9 bases. J was trimmed by 2 bases and V by 3 bases; bases with no gene match: 1. Germline values: CDR1 SGHTA, CDR2 FQGNSA. The CDR3 is made up of 14 amino acids. The CDR3 spells CASSFGQGNYGYTF. The CDR3 DNA is TGTGCCAGCAGCTTCGGACAGGGGAACTATGGCTACACCTTC.

The chain has TRBV27 and TRBJ1-1, with TRBD1 as a possible D gene (6 bases). This CDR3 is built from 13 residues. Between the trimmed V and J ends, which lost 2 bases and 4 bases, there was a span of 8 bases. CDR1 is MNHEY and CDR2 is SMNVEV in the germline V gene (reference sequence). DNA of the CDR3: TGTGCCAGCAGTTTAGGACAGCTCACTGAAGCTTTCTTT. As protein: CASSLGQLTEAFF.

This sequence joins TRBV27 and TRBJ1-6; no clear D. This CDR3 spans 11 amino acids. The V gene lost 4 bases and the J gene lost 12 bases, with 7 bases spanning the gap. Germline CDR1 MNHEY, CDR2 SMNVEV (reference sequence). The CDR3, as DNA: TGTGCCAGCAGTTGGTACAGACCCCTCCACTTT. Its protein product is CASSWYRPLHF.

As DNA, the CDR3 is TGTGCCAGCAGCCAGCGGGTTTCCACAGATACGCAGTATTTT. Its translation is CASSQRVSTDTQYF. This sequence joins TRBV6-5 and TRBJ2-3; D possibly corresponds to TRBD2 (6 bases). This CDR3 contains 14 residues. V gave up 6 bases and J gave up 2 bases, with 12 bases separating them. CDR1 is MNHEY and CDR2 is SVGAGI in the germline V gene.

The sample holds one count of this clone. This chain links TRBV4-1 with TRBJ2-2; 13 nucleotides line up with TRBD2. The V segment lost 3 bases and the J segment 4 bases; nucleotides outside the gene matches: 11. CDR1 and CDR2 (germline): MGHRA, YSYEKL. This CDR3 region has 19 residues. This chain's CDR3 is CASSQPGLAGNLGTGELFF. The CDR3 DNA sequence: TGCGCCAGCAGCCAGCCGGGACTAGCGGGAAACCTGGGCACCGGGGAGCTGTTTTTT.

This clone was detected only a few times. The chain couples TRBV14 to TRBJ1-2; 9 bases match TRBD1. The CDR3 sequence is 19 residues long. V trimming: 4 bases; J trimming: 2 bases; junction bases outside the gene matches: 17. The germline V gene has CDR1 SGHDN and CDR2 FVKESK. This CDR3 reads CASSPIRGTGRGENYGYTF. CDR3 nucleotide sequence: TGTGCCAGCAGCCCCATTCGGGGGACAGGGAGAGGGGAAAACTATGGCTACACCTTC.

This chain links TRBV5-1 with TRBJ1-2; 11 nucleotides line up with TRBD1. The V segment lost 4 bases and the J segment 2 bases; nucleotides outside the gene matches: 4. Germline CDR1 SGHRS, CDR2 YFSETQ. The CDR3 is 15 amino acids. CDR3 region: CASSVGQGGNYGYTF. Written as DNA, the CDR3 is TGCGCCAGCAGCGTGGGACAGGGGGGAAACTATGGCTACACCTTC.

This clone was observed a handful of times. The chain employs TRBV9 and TRBJ2-2, with D perhaps TRBD2 (6 bases). Trimming cost V 4 bases and J 2 bases, with 12 bases left between them. The germline CDR1 and CDR2 sequences are SGDLS and YYNGEE. This CDR3 is 15 amino acids long. The CDR3 DNA reads TGTGCCAGCAGCTTCGGGACTCTTAACACCGGGGAGCTGTTTTTT. Amino acid sequence: CASSFGTLNTGELFF.

The V gene is TRBV30, the J gene TRBJ1-2; 9 bases agree with TRBD1. CDR1 is GTSNPN, CDR2 SVGIG, per germline (reference sequence). The ends lost 1 base at V and 8 bases at J; junction bases unmatched: 20. This CDR3 is built from 18 residues. CDR3 in amino acids: CAWSETRVPTGGWLGYTF. The CDR3 bases are TGTGCCTGGAGTGAAACAAGGGTCCCGACAGGGGGATGGTTGGGCTACACCTTC.

The chain is built from TRBV5-1 and TRBJ2-1; TRBD1 might be the D (5 bases). Germline V gives CDR1 SGHRS, CDR2 YFSETQ. This CDR3 is built from 14 residues. Trimming left V 7 bases short and J 0 bases short, with 11 bases between. The CDR3 region is CASGLDNSYNEQFF. The CDR3 region has the DNA TGCGCCAGCGGATTGGACAACTCCTACAATGAGCAGTTCTTC.

This sequence joins TRBV5-1 and TRBJ1-1, with D possibly TRBD1 on 6 matching bases. CDR1 is SGHRS and CDR2 is YFSETQ in the germline V gene. V was shortened by 4 bases and J by 9 bases, with 19 bases between the two germline ends. This CDR3 is 14 amino acids long. CDR3 in amino acids: CASSGGGRVLKAFF. CDR3 DNA sequence: TGCGCCAGCAGCGGGGGGGGGCGAGTTTTGAAAGCTTTCTTT.

The chain has TRBV7-9 and TRBJ2-2; D gene uncertain. Trimming shortened V by 5 bases and J by 4 bases, and 2 bases separated the two germline ends. The CDR3 contains 11 residues. Per germline, CDR1 SEHNR and CDR2 FQNEAQ (reference sequence). CDR3 amino acids: CASSLTGELFF. The CDR3 DNA is TGTGCCAGCAGCCTCACCGGGGAGCTGTTTTTT.

The chain links TRBV5-6 to TRBJ1-4, with a weak D call TRBD1 (6 bases). The CDR3 extends over 12 amino acids. Trimming pared 4 bases from V and 8 bases from J, leaving 9 bases between. CDR1 is SGHDT, CDR2 YYEEEE, per germline. CDR3 region: CASSPGTEKLFF. The DNA for the CDR3 is TGTGCCAGCAGCCCCGGGACAGAAAAACTGTTTTTT.

Remarks on this clone: Other DNA variants within this sample encode the same CDR3. The chain carries TRBV25-1 and TRBJ1-2; D call uncertain. Per the germline V gene, CDR1 is MGHDK and CDR2 is SYGVNS. The ends were cut back, 4 bases at V and 3 bases at J, with 6 bases in the middle. The length of the CDR3 is 12 residues. CDR3 DNA: TGTGCCAGCAGTGTTTCAGACTATGGCTACACCTTC. Protein: CASSVSDYGYTF.

This chain links TRBV27 with TRBJ1-3; the D gene is possibly TRBD1 (6 bases). Germline-derived CDR1 and CDR2 are MNHEY and SMNVEV (reference sequence). The CDR3 sequence is 16 residues long. Trimming shortened V by 7 bases and J by 0 bases, and 16 bases separated the two germline ends. The CDR3 DNA is TGTGCCAGCAAGGGACATGGGCTTGACTCTGGAAACACCATATATTTT. It translates to CASKGHGLDSGNTIYF.

The chain is built from TRBV5-5 and TRBJ2-5; D not certain. The CDR3 sequence is 15 residues long. Germline lookup yields CDR1 SGHKS and CDR2 YYEKEE (reference sequence). V lost 0 bases and J 1 base, leaving 10 bases between the germline ends. The CDR3 sequence is CASSLAEQIQETQYF. The CDR3 region has the DNA TGTGCCAGCAGCTTGGCCGAACAGATCCAAGAGACCCAGTACTTC.

The chain recombines TRBV18 with TRBJ2-5; D perhaps matches TRBD2 (6 bases). CDR3 size: 14 residues. V lost 2 bases, J lost 4 bases, and 11 bases lay in between. CDR1 is KGHSH and CDR2 is LQKENI in the germline V gene. The chain's CDR3 is CASSPGGRTETQYF. The CDR3 region has the DNA TGTGCCAGCTCACCAGGGGGGAGGACAGAGACCCAGTACTTC.

This chain links TRBV10-3 with TRBJ2-7, with D perhaps matching TRBD1 (5 bases). The V end was cut by 11 bases, the J end by 2 bases, with 19 bases between. Germline assignment: CDR1 ENHRY and CDR2 SYGVKD. The CDR3 runs to 14 residues. CDR3 sequence: CAVLQDKLPYEQYF. CDR3 coding DNA: TGTGCCGTTCTACAGGATAAATTACCCTACGAGCAGTACTTC.